The clone carrying this T cell receptor beta chain has only one observation. Its antigen is as yet unknown. This entry comes from a study of T cell responses to AZD1222 COVID-19 vaccine. General study points: Donors in the cohort were predominantly white British and more often female, and clonal diversity was possibly underestimated. Repertoires were obtained solely post-peak T cell response.

Second-dose intervals near 4 or 12 weeks were combined. Profiling relied on immunoSEQ multiplex PCR, and the TCRdb table lists in-frame clones only, not all of them. This sample has roughly 87,000 clones, with roughly 90% found just once. The germline V gene has CDR1 GTSNPN and CDR2 SVGIG (reference sequence). This CDR3 spans 12 amino acids. Trimming took off 0 bases at V and 10 bases at J, with 12 bases between the two ends. The chain has TRBV30 and TRBJ1-1; D is unresolved. This clonotype was sampled from an adult who received the AZD1222 COVID-19 vaccine. This specimen consisted of peripheral blood, obtained 28 days after the second AZD1222 dose. In nucleotides, the CDR3 is TGTGCCTGGAGTGTGGGGAAAGAGTTAGCTTTCTTT. Its translation is CAWSVGKELAFF.